Listed here are 18 T cell receptor beta chains from one sample, sequenced in a study of T cells in Graves' hyperthyroidism and ophthalmopathy. TCR beta CDR3 regions were amplified from RNA transcripts. HTBI primers were used for first-round RT-PCR of the TCR CDR3. A single record per CDR3 protein comes from TCRdb applying MiXCR to the multiplex PCR reads. The table lists hundreds of thousands of distinct CDR3 sequences, roughly 14% of them singletons. Sequenced input: blood. Source of these receptors: a woman in her forties with Graves' ophthalmopathy.

This clonotype is medium-sized (0.01 to 0.1%) in the sample. V is TRBV6-2 or TRBV6-3 and J is TRBJ2-7; possibly TRBD1 for D (5 bases). Deletions cut 6 bases from V and 0 bases from J, with 15 bases between. The CDR3 is made up of 15 amino acids. Germline CDR1 and CDR2: MNHEY and SVGEGT. The CDR3 sequence: CASSPRAGTSYEQYF. In DNA form, the CDR3 reads TGTGCCAGCAGCCCCAGGGCAGGCACCTCCTACGAGCAGTACTTC.

Only a few counts were recorded for this clonotype. V gene TRBV4-3 combines with J gene TRBJ1-5; D uncertain. Trimming cost V 1 base and J 2 bases, with 9 bases left between them. The CDR3 spans 15 residues. CDR1 is LGHNA, CDR2 YSLEER, per germline. The CDR3 DNA follows: TGCGCCAGCAGCCAAGGTCGCCCCGGCAATCAGCCCCAGCATTTT. Its translation is CASSQGRPGNQPQHF.

This clonotype was observed at least ten times. The genes are TRBV27 and TRBJ1-2; D may be TRBD1 (6 bases). Trimming left V 6 bases short and J 2 bases short, with 19 bases between. Germline CDR1 is MNHEY and CDR2 is SMNVEV (reference sequence). The CDR3 consists of 16 residues. The CDR3 sequence is CASSPTWDTENYGYTF. The CDR3 DNA reads as TGTGCCAGCAGCCCCACGTGGGACACGGAAAACTATGGCTACACCTTC.

The chain is built from TRBV14 and TRBJ2-5; D is unclear. Germline values: CDR1 SGHDN, CDR2 FVKESK. With 2 bases removed from V and 2 bases from J, the gap between germline ends came to 12 bases. The CDR3 length is 15 residues. This CDR3 reads CASSQLYSQQETQYF. The CDR3, as DNA: TGTGCCAGCAGCCAACTGTATAGCCAACAAGAGACCCAGTACTTC.

In its sample, this clonotype was seen many times. The genes are TRBV29-1 and TRBJ1-1; a possible D gene is TRBD1 (6 bases). Trimming pared 3 bases from V and 0 bases from J, leaving 14 bases between. Germline V gene sequence: CDR1 SQVTM, CDR2 ANQGSEA. The CDR3 has 15 amino acids. The CDR3 region is CSVDPDSAMNTEAFF. The CDR3 nucleotides read TGCAGCGTTGACCCGGACAGCGCGATGAACACTGAAGCTTTCTTT.

This clonotype was seen repeatedly, ten times or more. V and J are TRBV2 and TRBJ1-3; possibly TRBD1 for D (5 bases). The V end lost 4 bases, the J end lost 3 bases, and 10 bases lay between the germline ends. The length of the CDR3 is 14 residues. The germline V gene has CDR1 SNHLY and CDR2 FYNNEI. CDR3 nucleotides: TGTGCCAGCAGTGCCCAGGGTTATGGAAACACCATATATTTT. It codes for CASSAQGYGNTIYF.

The chain has TRBV7-2 and TRBJ1-6, with a tentative D call TRBD1 (5 bases). CDR3 length: 18 residues. CDR1 SGHTA and CDR2 FQGNSA come from the germline V gene. Trimming removed 0 bases at V and 7 bases at J, with 19 bases between. The CDR3 is CASSLAWGYRSFNSPLHF. CDR3 DNA sequence: TGTGCCAGCAGCTTAGCGTGGGGGTACAGATCGTTCAATTCACCCCTCCACTTT.

V usage is TRBV12-3 or TRBV12-4 and J usage is TRBJ2-2; D is unclear. The CDR3 is made up of 14 amino acids. V shed 6 bases and J shed 1 base, with 9 bases lying between them. Here the CDR3 reads CASRASMNTGELFF. CDR3 sequence (DNA): TGTGCCAGCAGGGCTTCGATGAACACCGGGGAGCTGTTTTTT.

This clonotype was observed a handful of times. This may stem from a read error, because a much larger clone lies one nucleotide away. J is TRBJ2-5 and V is TRBV11-2; either TRBD1 or TRBD2 may fit D (7 bases each). This CDR3 contains 14 residues. CDR1 is SGHAT and CDR2 is FQNNGV in the germline V gene. CDR3 nucleotide sequence: TGTGCCGGCAGACCGACAGGGAGGGAAGAGACCCAGTACTTC. Its translation is CAGRPTGREETQYF.

This clonotype was counted at least ten times. J is TRBJ1-2 and V is TRBV11-2; no clear D gene. V was cut by 5 bases and J by 3 bases, with 7 bases left in between. This CDR3 has 12 residues. The V gene's germline CDR1 is SGHAT and CDR2 FQNNGV. CDR3 coding DNA: TGTGCCAGCAGCGGCGGGGACTATGGCTACACCTTC. Its protein is CASSGGDYGYTF.

This chain uses TRBV24-1 with TRBJ1-2; no reliable D call. With 4 bases removed from V and 0 bases from J, the gap between germline ends came to 11 bases. This CDR3 is built from 15 residues. Germline loops: CDR1 KGHDR, CDR2 SFDVKD. The CDR3 is CATSDQDGANYGYTF. For the CDR3, the DNA is TGTGCCACCAGTGACCAGGACGGGGCTAACTATGGCTACACCTTC.

The chain uses TRBV30 and TRBJ2-3; TRBD2 agrees at 7 bases. CDR3 size: 18 residues. The ends lost 0 bases at V and 3 bases at J; junction bases unmatched: 15. CDR1 is GTSNPN and CDR2 is SVGIG in the germline V gene (reference sequence). The CDR3 bases are TGTGCCTGGAGTGTGGTTACGGGAGGATGGTTTGGGACAGATACGCAGTATTTT. Residues: CAWSVVTGGWFGTDTQYF.

At least ten counts were recorded for this clonotype. This chain connects TRBV2 to TRBJ2-7, with D perhaps matching TRBD1 (5 bases). The germline gives CDR1 SNHLY, CDR2 FYNNEI. This CDR3 is 14 amino acids long. V lost 10 bases, J lost 4 bases, and 20 bases lay in between. The CDR3 is CAIVKGLGNYEQYF. CDR3 coding DNA: TGTGCCATAGTCAAGGGGCTAGGAAATTACGAGCAGTACTTC.

Only a few counts were recorded for this clonotype. The chain recombines TRBV12-3 or TRBV12-4 with TRBJ2-5; 9 nucleotides align to TRBD1. With 6 bases clipped from V and 3 bases from J, the junction kept 8 bases outside the gene matches. The CDR3 sequence is 15 residues long. This chain's CDR3 is CASRTGTGFEETQYF. The CDR3 bases are TGTGCCAGCAGAACCGGGACAGGGTTTGAAGAGACCCAGTACTTC.

This clonotype has ten or more counts. The genes are TRBV6-2 or TRBV6-3 and TRBJ2-7; D not certain. Germline V lookup: CDR1 MNHEY, CDR2 SVGEGT. This CDR3 has 14 residues. Trimming pared 0 bases from V and 7 bases from J, leaving 13 bases between. The CDR3 is CASSYSRWAREQYF. DNA for the CDR3: TGTGCCAGCAGTTACTCGAGGTGGGCGAGGGAGCAGTACTTC.

This clonotype was found a few times. The chain links TRBV4-1 to TRBJ2-5; no reliable D call. The germline CDR1 and CDR2 sequences are MGHRA and YSYEKL. The V end lost 2 bases, the J end lost 4 bases, and 17 bases lay between the germline ends. The CDR3 is 16 amino acids. For the CDR3, the DNA is TGCGCCAGCAGCCAACCTCCCTCGTATGGGGTAGAGACCCAGTACTTC. Translating gives CASSQPPSYGVETQYF.

There are many counts of this clonotype. The chain uses TRBV2 and TRBJ2-7, with 15 bases aligning to TRBD2. Looked up from germline, CDR1 is SNHLY and CDR2 is FYNNEI. Germline trimming cut 1 base from V and 1 base from J; bases unmatched to any gene: 8. There are 19 residues in the CDR3. The CDR3 spells CASSEVGLAGGSWSYEQYF. CDR3 DNA sequence: TGTGCCAGCAGTGAAGTTGGACTAGCGGGAGGGTCGTGGTCCTACGAGCAGTACTTC.

This clonotype was counted many times. V usage is TRBV30 and J usage is TRBJ2-5, with D perhaps matching TRBD2 (6 bases). V lost 4 bases, J lost 5 bases, and 26 bases lay in between. The CDR3 runs to 17 residues. CDR1 and CDR2 from the germline V gene are GTSNPN and SVGIG (reference sequence). The CDR3 loop reads CAWMAGGDSNGGETQYF. DNA of the CDR3: TGTGCCTGGATGGCGGGTGGGGACTCAAATGGGGGGGAGACCCAGTACTTC.